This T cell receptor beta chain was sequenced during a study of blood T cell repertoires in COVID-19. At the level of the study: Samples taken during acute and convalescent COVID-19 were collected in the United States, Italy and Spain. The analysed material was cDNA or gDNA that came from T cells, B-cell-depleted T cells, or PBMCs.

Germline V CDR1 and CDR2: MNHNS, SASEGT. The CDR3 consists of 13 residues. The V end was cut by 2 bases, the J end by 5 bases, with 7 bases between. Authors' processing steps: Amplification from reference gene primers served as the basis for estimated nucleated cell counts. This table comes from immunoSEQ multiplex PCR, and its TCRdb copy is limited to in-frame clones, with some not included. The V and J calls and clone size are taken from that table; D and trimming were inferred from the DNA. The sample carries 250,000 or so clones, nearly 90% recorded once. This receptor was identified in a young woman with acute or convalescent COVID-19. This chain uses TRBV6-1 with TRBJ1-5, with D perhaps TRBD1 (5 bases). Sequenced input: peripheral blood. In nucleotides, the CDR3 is TGTGCCAGCAGTGAAAGGGGTCATCAGCCCCAGCATTTT. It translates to CASSERGHQPQHF.